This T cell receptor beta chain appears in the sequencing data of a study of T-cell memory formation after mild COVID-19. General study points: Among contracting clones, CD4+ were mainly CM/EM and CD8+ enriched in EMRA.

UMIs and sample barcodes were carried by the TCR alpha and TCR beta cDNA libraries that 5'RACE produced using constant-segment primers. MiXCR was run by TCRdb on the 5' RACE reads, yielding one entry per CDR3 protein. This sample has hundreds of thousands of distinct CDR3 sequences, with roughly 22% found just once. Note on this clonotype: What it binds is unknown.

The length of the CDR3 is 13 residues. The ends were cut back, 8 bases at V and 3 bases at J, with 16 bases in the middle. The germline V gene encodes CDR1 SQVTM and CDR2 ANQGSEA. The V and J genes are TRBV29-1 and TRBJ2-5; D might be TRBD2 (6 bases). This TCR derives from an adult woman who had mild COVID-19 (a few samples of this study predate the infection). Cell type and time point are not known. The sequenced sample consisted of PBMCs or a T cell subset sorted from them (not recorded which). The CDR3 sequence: CSCLSGREETQYF. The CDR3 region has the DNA TGCAGCTGCCTCAGCGGGCGGGAAGAGACCCAGTACTTC.